The clone carrying this TCR beta chain showed up just a few times. Its antigen is unidentified. Germline-derived CDR1 and CDR2 are SGHVS and FNYEAQ. Trimming removed 7 bases from V and 2 bases from J; junction bases left unmatched: 12. This CDR3 contains 16 residues. Unique molecular identifiers had been added to the TCR beta cDNA libraries. Each batch of roughly 1 to 10 million T cells produced hundreds of thousands of cDNA molecules. MiXCR was run by TCRdb on the PCR reads, yielding one entry per CDR3 protein. The sample shows about 540,000 distinct CDR3 sequences, around 34% of them seen only once. This entry comes from a study of post-analysis software for immune sequencing data. Overall study: Clinical courses comprised relapsing-remitting, secondary progressive and progressive-relapsing multiple sclerosis.

General study results and limits: Patients had higher frequencies than controls of roughly 5 TRBV segments, including TRBV5-6, TRBV5-1 and TRBV20-1. Batch-mates among the samples co-clustered strongly by F measure.

The TCR comes from a girl under 18 with multiple sclerosis. The chain joins TRBV7-6 to TRBJ2-3; TRBD2 aligns across 7 bases. The sequenced sample was blood. The CDR3 region has the DNA TGTGCCAGCACTCCCTCGAGGGACTATCCCACAGATACGCAGTATTTT. Translated: CASTPSRDYPTDTQYF.